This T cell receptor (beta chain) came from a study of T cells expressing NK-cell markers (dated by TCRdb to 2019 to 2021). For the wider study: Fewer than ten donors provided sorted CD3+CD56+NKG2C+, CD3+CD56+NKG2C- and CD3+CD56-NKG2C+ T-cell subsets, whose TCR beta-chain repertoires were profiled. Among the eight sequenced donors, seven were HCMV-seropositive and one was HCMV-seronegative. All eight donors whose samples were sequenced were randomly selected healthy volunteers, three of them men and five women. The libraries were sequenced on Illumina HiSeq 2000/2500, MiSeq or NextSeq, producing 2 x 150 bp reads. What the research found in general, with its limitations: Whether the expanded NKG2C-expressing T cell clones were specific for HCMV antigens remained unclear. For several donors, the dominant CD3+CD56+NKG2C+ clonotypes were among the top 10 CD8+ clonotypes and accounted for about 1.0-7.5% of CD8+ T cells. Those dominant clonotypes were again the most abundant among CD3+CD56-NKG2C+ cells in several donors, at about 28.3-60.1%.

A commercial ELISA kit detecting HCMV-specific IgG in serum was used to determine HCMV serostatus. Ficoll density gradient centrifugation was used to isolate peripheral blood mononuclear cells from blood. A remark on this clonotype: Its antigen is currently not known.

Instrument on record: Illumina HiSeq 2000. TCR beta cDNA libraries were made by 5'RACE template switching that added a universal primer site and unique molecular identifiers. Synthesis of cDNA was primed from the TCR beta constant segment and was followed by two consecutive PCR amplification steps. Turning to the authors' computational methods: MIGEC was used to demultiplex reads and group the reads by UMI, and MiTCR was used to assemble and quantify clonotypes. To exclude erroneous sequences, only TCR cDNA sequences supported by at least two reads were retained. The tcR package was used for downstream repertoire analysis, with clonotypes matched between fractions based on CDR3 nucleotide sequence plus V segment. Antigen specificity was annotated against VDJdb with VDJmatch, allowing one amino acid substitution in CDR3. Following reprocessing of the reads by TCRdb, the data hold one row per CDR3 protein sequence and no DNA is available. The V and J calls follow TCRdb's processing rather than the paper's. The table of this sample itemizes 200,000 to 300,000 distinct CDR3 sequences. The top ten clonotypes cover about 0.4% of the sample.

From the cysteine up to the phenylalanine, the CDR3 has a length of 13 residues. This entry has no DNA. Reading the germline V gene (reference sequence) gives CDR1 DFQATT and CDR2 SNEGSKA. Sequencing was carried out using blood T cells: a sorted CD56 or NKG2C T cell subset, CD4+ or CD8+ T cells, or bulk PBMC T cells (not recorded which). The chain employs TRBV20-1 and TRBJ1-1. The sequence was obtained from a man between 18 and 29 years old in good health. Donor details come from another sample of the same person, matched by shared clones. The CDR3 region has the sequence CSARDERATEAFF.